The source of this T cell receptor (beta chain) is a study of cytomegalovirus exposure and HLA in healthy donors. Using immunoSEQ multiplex PCR, the repertoire was profiled, and TCRdb retains in-frame clones only, with some absent. The sample includes about 140,000 clones, around 88% seen only once; the top ten take around 8%. There are 13 residues in the CDR3. The V end was cut by 6 bases, the J end by 0 bases, with 8 bases between. The germline gives CDR1 KGHSH, CDR2 LQKENI. The receptor was derived from a woman aged 18-29 years in good health and CMV-seropositive. The V call is TRBV18, the J call TRBJ1-1, with D possibly being TRBD1 (6 bases). Sequenced sample: PBMCs. CDR3 residues: CASSTGMNTEAFF. CDR3 sequence (DNA): TGTGCCAGCTCCACAGGGATGAACACTGAAGCTTTCTTT.